A single sample gave rise to the 30 T cell receptor beta chains below, sequenced in a study of blood T cell repertoires in COVID-19. Repertoires were generated with immunoSEQ multiplex PCR, while TCRdb's copy carries only in-frame clones and drops some. This repertoire shows tens of thousands of clones, roughly 80% found once; its top ten account for around 22%. Sequenced: peripheral blood. The source is a woman in her sixties or seventies with acute or convalescent COVID-19.

The chain recombines TRBV6-2 or TRBV6-3 with TRBJ2-7, with TRBD2 matching 7 bases. V was pared by 0 bases and J by 0 bases, with 5 bases of the junction left unmatched. The CDR3 runs to 16 residues. CDR1 is MNHEY, CDR2 SVGEGT, per germline. The CDR3 reads CASSYSVAGVSYEQYF. In nucleotides, the CDR3 is TGTGCCAGCAGTTACTCGGTGGCGGGGGTCTCCTACGAGCAGTACTTC.

V and J are TRBV5-1 and TRBJ1-6, with no clear D. The V and J ends lost 7 bases and 5 bases respectively, with 16 bases between them. In germline, CDR1 is SGHRS, CDR2 YFSETQ. The CDR3 is 15 amino acids. This CDR3 reads CASAAPGNDNSPLHF. In DNA form, the CDR3 reads TGCGCCAGCGCTGCTCCGGGTAACGATAATTCACCCCTCCACTTT.

V is TRBV5-1 and J is TRBJ1-2; 7 bases map to TRBD1. Trimming at V came to 5 bases and at J to 8 bases, leaving 9 bases not matched to a gene. The length of the CDR3 is 13 residues. The germline V gene encodes CDR1 SGHRS and CDR2 YFSETQ. The CDR3 sequence: CASRPIQGFGYTF. The DNA for the CDR3 is TGCGCCAGCAGGCCTATACAGGGGTTCGGCTACACCTTC.

The chain couples TRBV5-1 to TRBJ1-1; D is perhaps TRBD1 (5 bases). Germline assignment: CDR1 SGHRS and CDR2 YFSETQ. This CDR3 contains 16 residues. The germline V and J ends were trimmed by 0 bases and 3 bases, with 15 bases remaining between them. The CDR3 spells CASSLATTGVDTEAFF. For the CDR3, the DNA is TGCGCCAGCAGCTTGGCAACTACGGGGGTCGACACTGAAGCTTTCTTT.

V usage is TRBV5-1 and J usage is TRBJ1-6, with unresolved D. CDR3 length: 13 amino acids. The ends were cut back, 6 bases at V and 10 bases at J, with 14 bases in the middle. In germline, CDR1 is SGHRS, CDR2 YFSETQ. The CDR3 bases are TGCGCCAGCATGGTCTCGGCGGGCTCACCCCTCCACTTT. Translating gives CASMVSAGSPLHF.

The chain uses TRBV24-1 and TRBJ2-3; a weak D match, TRBD2 (5 bases). The CDR3 contains 16 residues. Germline values: CDR1 KGHDR, CDR2 SFDVKD. The V end lost 4 bases, the J end lost 1 base, and 14 bases lay between the germline ends. The CDR3 sequence: CATSDRRGTGTDTQYF. The CDR3 coding sequence is TGTGCCACCAGTGACCGACGGGGAACCGGCACAGATACGCAGTATTTT.

The chain has TRBV30 and TRBJ2-1, with TRBD1 identical over 8 bases. The V gene end was trimmed by 5 bases and the J gene end by 0 bases; junction bases not matched to a gene: 9. CDR1 is GTSNPN, CDR2 SVGIG, per germline (reference sequence). The CDR3 loop spans 16 amino acids. In DNA, the CDR3 is TGTGCCTGGGTAGACAGGGGAACTGTCTCCTACAATGAGCAGTTCTTC. It yields the protein CAWVDRGTVSYNEQFF.

DNA for the CDR3: TGTGCCAGCAGTCCGCCGACAGGTTTGAATGAAAAACTGTTTTTT. Translating gives CASSPPTGLNEKLFF. V usage is TRBV6-2 or TRBV6-3 and J usage is TRBJ1-4; D possibly corresponds to TRBD1 (6 bases). The CDR3 length is 15 residues. V was cut by 5 bases and J by 5 bases, with 15 bases left in between. Germline CDR1 and CDR2: MNHEY and SVGEGT.

The V call is TRBV7-9, the J call TRBJ2-7; 9 nucleotides match TRBD1. The CDR3 extends over 12 amino acids. CDR1 and CDR2 from the germline V gene are SEHNR and FQNEAQ (reference sequence). Trimming at V came to 4 bases and at J to 5 bases, leaving 0 bases not matched to a gene. In DNA, the CDR3 is TGTGCCAGCAGCTGGACAGGGGACGAGCAGTACTTC. The encoded protein is CASSWTGDEQYF.

This chain links TRBV11-1 with TRBJ2-1, with 9 bases identical to TRBD2. Germline CDR1 SGHAT, CDR2 FQDESV (reference sequence). CDR3 length: 15 amino acids. After removal of 4 bases from V and 7 bases from J, the junction contained 8 bases not matched to a gene. CDR3 bases: TGTGCCAGCAGCTCACCGGGACTAGCAGGGAATGAGCAGTTCTTC. Its protein product is CASSSPGLAGNEQFF.

This chain links TRBV13 with TRBJ1-1, with TRBD1 matching over 9 bases. Germline V gene sequence: CDR1 PRHDT, CDR2 FYEKMQ (reference sequence). The CDR3 has 14 amino acids. V lost 6 bases to trimming and J lost 1 base; unmatched junction nucleotides: 3. The CDR3 nucleotides read TGTGCCAGCAGGCTGACAGGGGGGAACACTGAAGCTTTCTTT. Its protein is CASRLTGGNTEAFF.

V and J are TRBV14 and TRBJ2-2, with TRBD2 as a possible D gene (5 bases). The CDR3 spans 16 residues. V lost 1 base and J lost 5, with 14 bases in between. CDR1 SGHDN and CDR2 FVKESK come from the germline V gene. In DNA form, the CDR3 reads TGTGCCAGCAGCCAAGCAAGGAGCGGAGGTACCGGGGAGCTGTTTTTT. Translating gives CASSQARSGGTGELFF.

This chain connects TRBV6-9 to TRBJ2-7, with 7 positions matching TRBD2. CDR3 length: 14 amino acids. The V and J ends lost 4 bases and 3 bases, in that order; junction bases with no gene match: 6. Germline V gene data show CDR1 as MNHGY and CDR2 as SVAAGI. This CDR3 reads CASSLGEGDYEQYF. CDR3 in DNA: TGTGCCAGCAGTTTGGGGGAGGGAGACTACGAGCAGTACTTC.

This clone was recorded once. The rearrangement links TRBV24-1 to TRBJ2-5; D possibly corresponds to TRBD2 (6 bases). Germline assignment: CDR1 KGHDR and CDR2 SFDVKD. The CDR3 sequence is 14 residues long. The V end lost 3 bases, the J end lost 2 bases, and 9 bases lay between the germline ends. The CDR3 DNA reads as TGTGCCACCAGTGATGGTCGGGGGCAAGAGACCCAGTACTTC. Translation gives CATSDGRGQETQYF.

This chain joins TRBV2 and TRBJ1-1; D remains unclear. Trimming cost V 4 bases and J 1 base, with 7 bases left between them. The CDR3 contains 13 residues. In germline, CDR1 is SNHLY, CDR2 FYNNEI. The CDR3 spells CASSARENTEAFF. In DNA, the CDR3 is TGTGCCAGCAGTGCACGGGAGAACACTGAAGCTTTCTTT. The variable domain in full, completed from reference TRBV2 and TRBJ1-1, reads EPEVTQTPSHQVTQMGQEVILRCVPISNHLYFYWYRQILGQKVEFLVSFYNNEISEKSEIFDDQFSVERPDGSNFTLKIRSTKLEDSAMYFCASSARENTEAFFGQGTRLTVV.

V is TRBV5-8 and J is TRBJ2-3; 7 nucleotides match TRBD2. The CDR3 is made up of 15 amino acids. The V gene's germline CDR1 is SGHTS and CDR2 YDEGEE. Trimming at V came to 1 base and at J to 2 bases, leaving 4 bases not matched to a gene. The CDR3 DNA follows: TGTGCCAGCAGCTTGACCGGGGGGACCACAGATACGCAGTATTTT. Protein: CASSLTGGTTDTQYF.

The rearrangement joins TRBV3-1 (or the pseudogene TRBV3-2) to TRBJ2-7, with no clear D. V lost 4 bases and J 3 bases, leaving 10 bases between the germline ends. Germline CDR1 reads LGHDT; CDR2 reads YNNKEL (reference sequence). The CDR3 loop spans 13 amino acids. Here the CDR3 reads CASSRTPGYEQYF. As DNA, the CDR3 is TGTGCCAGCAGCCGAACACCTGGCTACGAGCAGTACTTC.

The chain recombines TRBV5-1 with TRBJ2-1; no firm D call. The CDR3 extends over 15 amino acids. Germline loops: CDR1 SGHRS, CDR2 YFSETQ. V was clipped by 0 bases and J by 0 bases, with 7 bases between them. The chain's CDR3 is CASSLDWSSYNEQFF. As DNA, the CDR3 is TGCGCCAGCAGCTTGGACTGGAGCTCCTACAATGAGCAGTTCTTC.

A note on this clone: An end of the junction differs from the germline gene, which may be a read error. In nucleotides, the CDR3 is TGTGCCAGCAGCTTGGATGTCGTAAGGGGCAGATACGCAGTATTT. This sequence encodes CASSLDVVRGRYAVF. J is TRBJ2-3 and V is TRBV5-6; D is perhaps TRBD1 (5 bases). Germline V CDR1 and CDR2: SGHDT, YYEEEE. This CDR3 comprises 15 residues.

V and J are TRBV14 and TRBJ2-3; D is unresolved. Deletions cut 4 bases from V and 4 bases from J, with 9 bases between. This CDR3 has 13 amino acids. In germline, CDR1 is SGHDN, CDR2 FVKESK. The CDR3 coding sequence is TGTGCCAGCAGCCTGGAGCTCTCAGATACGCAGTATTTT. As protein: CASSLELSDTQYF.

The chain is built from TRBV14 and TRBJ1-5, with a tentative D call TRBD1 (5 bases). Trimming took 1 base from V and 7 from J, leaving 8 bases between them. CDR3 length: 13 residues. CDR1 is SGHDN and CDR2 is FVKESK in the germline V gene. CDR3 loop: CASSQAQGQPQHF. For the CDR3, the DNA is TGTGCCAGCAGCCAAGCTCAGGGACAGCCCCAGCATTTT.

This clone was seen only a few times. V gene TRBV6-5 combines with J gene TRBJ1-4; 8 positions agree with TRBD1. The CDR3 covers 13 residues. The germline CDR1 and CDR2 sequences are MNHEY and SVGAGI. Trimming removed 6 bases from V and 8 bases from J; junction bases left unmatched: 5. The CDR3 DNA reads TGTGCCAGCAGCCAGGACAGGGACGAAAAACTGTTTTTT. Translating gives CASSQDRDEKLFF.

The J gene is TRBJ2-1, the V gene TRBV19; 11 nucleotides agree with TRBD2. Trimming cost V 3 bases and J 6 bases; bases outside gene matches: 7. This CDR3 is 16 amino acids long. Germline V gives CDR1 LNHDA, CDR2 SQIVND (reference sequence). CDR3 sequence (DNA): TGTGCCAGTAGTATCTCGGTTGGGACTAGCGGCAATGAGCAGTTCTTC. Translated, it gives CASSISVGTSGNEQFF.

The rearrangement joins TRBV18 to TRBJ1-2; D unresolved. The CDR3 has 15 amino acids. The germline gives CDR1 KGHSH, CDR2 LQKENI. The V end was cut by 6 bases, the J end by 4 bases, with 18 bases between. DNA of the CDR3: TGTGCCAGCTCTCCCCGGCAGGAGGGAAGCTATGGCTACACCTTC. This sequence encodes CASSPRQEGSYGYTF.

The chain carries TRBV11-2 and TRBJ1-1, with 7 bases lining up with TRBD1. Germline CDR1 and CDR2: SGHAT and FQNNGV. This CDR3 spans 13 amino acids. The J segment lost 8 bases and the V segment lost 5 bases, leaving 8 bases of the junction unmatched. The CDR3 DNA reads TGTGCCAGCAGCCCGACCCGGGACAGAGAAGCTTTCTTT. It translates to CASSPTRDREAFF.

The V gene is TRBV6-5, the J gene TRBJ2-3, with D possibly being TRBD1 (5 bases). Germline CDR1 is MNHEY and CDR2 is SVGAGI. This CDR3 is built from 13 residues. V lost 6 bases and J 9 bases, leaving 16 bases between the germline ends. The CDR3 nucleotides are TGTGCCAGCAGCCGACAGAGAGAGGACACGCAGTATTTT. Amino acid sequence: CASSRQREDTQYF.

This chain uses TRBV15 with TRBJ2-2; perhaps TRBD1 as D (5 bases). V shed 1 base and J shed 8 bases, with 5 bases lying between them. The CDR3 has 12 amino acids. Germline lookup yields CDR1 LNHNV and CDR2 YYDKDF (reference sequence). CDR3 in amino acids: CATSRAGGELFF. The CDR3, as DNA: TGTGCCACCAGCAGAGCAGGGGGGGAGCTGTTTTTT.

V gene TRBV5-4 combines with J gene TRBJ2-7; 7 bases align to TRBD2. The germline V gene has CDR1 SGHNT and CDR2 YYREEE (reference sequence). V was pared by 3 bases and J by 2 bases, with 11 bases of the junction left unmatched. This CDR3 region has 16 residues. The CDR3 loop reads CASSSTWPSGTYEQYF. CDR3 DNA: TGTGCCAGCAGCTCCACCTGGCCTAGCGGAACCTACGAGCAGTACTTC.

The V and J genes are TRBV30 and TRBJ1-1; D unresolved. Per the germline V gene, CDR1 is GTSNPN and CDR2 is SVGIG (reference sequence). Trimming took 3 bases from V and 1 from J, leaving 12 bases between them. The CDR3 has 14 residues. The CDR3 region has the DNA TGTGCCTGGAGCAGGCGTCAGGAGAACACTGAAGCTTTCTTT. This encodes CAWSRRQENTEAFF.

Points on this clone: Mismatch with germline at one junction end may stem from a read error. This chain connects TRBV2 to TRBJ1-3, with D tentatively TRBD1 (5 bases). This CDR3 region has 14 residues. The germline V gene encodes CDR1 SNHLY and CDR2 FYNNEI. This CDR3 reads CASSQLTVGSTIYF. The CDR3 DNA follows: TGTGCCAGCAGTCAGTTGACAGTCGGAAGCACCATATATTTT. Full variable domain (rest looked up from reference TRBV2 and TRBJ1-3): EPEVTQTPSHQVTQMGQEVILRCVPISNHLYFYWYRQILGQKVEFLVSFYNNEISEKSEIFDDQFSVERPDGSNFTLKIRSTKLEDSAMYFCASSQLTVGSTIYFGEGSWLTVV.